This entry is about one T cell receptor (beta chain). CDR1 is SGHRS and CDR2 is YFSETQ in the germline V gene. V gave up 7 bases and J gave up 0 bases; unmatched junction bases: 4. The CDR3 extends over 15 amino acids. The data derive from a study of T-cell reconstitution after alpha-beta-depleted transplantation in children. Library preparation (for TCRbeta) was performed with unique molecular identifiers. TCRdb reprocessed the PCR reads via MiXCR and lists one record per CDR3 protein. The profile shows hundreds of thousands of distinct CDR3 sequences, approximately 17% of them singletons. The rearrangement uses TRBV5-1 and TRBJ2-5, with 12 bases aligning to TRBD2. Sequencing used PBMCs from the stem cell graft donor, obtained from the stem cell graft. This receptor was obtained from a human donor who donated a stem cell graft to a child with acute myeloid leukemia. CDR3 in DNA: TGCGCCAGCGGACTAGCGGGGCGCAACCAAGAGACCCAGTACTTC. Amino acid sequence: CASGLAGRNQETQYF.